This T cell receptor (beta chain) was sequenced in a study of blood T cells in healthy people across ages. Study results and caveats: Strong correlation existed between TCR beta diversity and naive T cell percentage. Long-lived and aged donors differed, with more naive CD4+ cells and higher diversity in the long-lived.

In terms of origin and age, donors were healthy Caucasian individuals from Russia aged about 6 to 90. This clonotype showed up just once. Its specificity is unknown. Primers used in a second PCR of roughly 6 to 11 cycles were a sample-barcoded 5' primer and a J-beta primer mix. From each sample, at least 2.5 million paired-end reads containing CDR3 were obtained. From the 5' RACE reads, TCRdb called clonotypes with MiXCR, one entry per CDR3 protein. The data hold hundreds of thousands of distinct CDR3 sequences, with under 30% observed a single time. The clonotype comes from a woman of 80 years or more in good health. The sequencing input was blood.

Here the CDR3 reads CATSVRGDTAFSGNTIYF. CDR3 nucleotide sequence: TGTGCCACCAGCGTCCGAGGGGACACAGCCTTCTCTGGAAACACCATATATTTT. The V call is TRBV15, the J call TRBJ1-3; the D gene is possibly TRBD1 (6 bases). CDR1 LNHNV and CDR2 YYDKDF come from the germline V gene (reference sequence). The CDR3 has 18 amino acids. V was trimmed by 5 bases and J by 0 bases, leaving 20 bases between them. The whole variable domain, remainder taken from reference TRBV15 and TRBJ1-3, is DAMVIQNPRYQVTQFGKPVTLSCSQTLNHNVMYWYQQKSSQAPKLLFHYYDKDFNNEADTPDNFQSRRPNTSFCFLDIRSPGLGDTAMYLCATSVRGDTAFSGNTIYFGEGSWLTVV.